These 32 T cell receptor beta chains originate from one sample sequenced in a study of shared clonotypes between healthy human individuals. Using immunoSEQ multiplex PCR, the repertoire was profiled, and TCRdb retains in-frame clones only, with some absent. Of approximately 500,000 clones listed, less than 96% are singletons. The sample comprised naive CD4+ T cells sorted from blood. As for subset: CD45RA+ positively selected. The receptors here all came from a woman aged 25-40 years in good health.

The chain links TRBV28 to TRBJ2-7, with a tentative D call TRBD1 (5 bases). The CDR3 sequence is 14 residues long. Trimming stripped 4 bases from V and 0 bases from J, with 10 bases between. Per the germline V gene, CDR1 is MDHEN and CDR2 is SYDVKM. CDR3 bases: TGTGCCAGCAGTTGGGGCAAGAGCTCCTACGAGCAGTACTTC. Translated, it gives CASSWGKSSYEQYF. The complete variable domain, with remaining parts taken from reference TRBV28 and TRBJ2-7, reads DVKVTQSSRYLVKRTGEKVFLECVQDMDHENMFWYRQDPGLGLRLIYFSYDVKMKEKGDIPEGYSVSREKKERFSLILESASTNQTSMYLCASSWGKSSYEQYFGPGTRLTVT.

The chain has TRBV11-3 and TRBJ2-3; D is unresolved. The CDR3 is 13 residues long. V was pared by 3 bases and J by 6 bases, with 10 bases between. CDR1 is SGHNT, CDR2 YENEEA, per germline. The CDR3 loop is CASSLTEYDTQYF. DNA of the CDR3: TGTGCCAGCAGCTTGACCGAATACGATACGCAGTATTTT.

The chain carries TRBV6-1 and TRBJ1-1, with D maybe TRBD1 (6 bases). The CDR3 consists of 15 residues. Germline CDR1 is MNHNS and CDR2 is SASEGT. V lost 2 bases and J 5 bases, leaving 15 bases between the germline ends. The CDR3 here is CASSEITGWSTEAFF. The CDR3 DNA is TGTGCCAGCAGTGAAATTACAGGGTGGTCTACTGAAGCTTTCTTT.

The chain couples TRBV11-3 to TRBJ2-2, with D possibly being TRBD1 (6 bases). V lost 2 bases and J 5 bases, leaving 6 bases between the germline ends. This CDR3 has 13 residues. Looked up from germline, CDR1 is SGHNT and CDR2 is YENEEA. The CDR3 DNA is TGTGCCAGCAGCTTACAGGGGACCGGGGAGCTGTTTTTT. It translates to CASSLQGTGELFF.

The V gene is TRBV30, the J gene TRBJ2-6, with unresolved D. V lost 4 bases and J 2 bases, leaving 9 bases between the germline ends. Germline assignment: CDR1 GTSNPN and CDR2 SVGIG (reference sequence). The CDR3 has 14 residues. The CDR3, as DNA: TGTGCCTGGACCGGGCCCACTGGGGCCAACGTCCTGACTTTC. Translated: CAWTGPTGANVLTF.

The rearrangement uses TRBV4-2 and TRBJ1-2; weak D call: TRBD1 (5 bases). The germline gives CDR1 LGHNA, CDR2 YNFKEQ. This CDR3 contains 14 residues. Trimming pared 0 bases from V and 5 bases from J, leaving 10 bases between. In DNA, the CDR3 is TGTGCCAGCAGCCAAGATTCAGGGCCGTATGGCTACACCTTC. This sequence encodes CASSQDSGPYGYTF.

The V and J genes are TRBV4-1 and TRBJ2-1; 8 positions match TRBD2. Trimming took 4 bases from V and 8 from J; bases not matched to a gene: 7. Germline assignment: CDR1 MGHRA and CDR2 YSYEKL. The CDR3 extends over 14 amino acids. The CDR3 sequence is CASSLAGTTYEQFF. The CDR3 DNA reads TGCGCCAGCAGCCTAGCGGGGACTACCTATGAGCAGTTCTTC.

The chain has TRBV5-1 and TRBJ2-3, with D unresolved. Germline CDR1 and CDR2: SGHRS and YFSETQ. V was trimmed by 6 bases and J by 4 bases, leaving 12 bases between them. This CDR3 is 13 amino acids long. CDR3 DNA sequence: TGCGCCAGCAAGAGGTTGACGTCAGATACGCAGTATTTT. This sequence encodes CASKRLTSDTQYF. The entire variable domain, with the rest obtained from reference TRBV5-1 and TRBJ2-3, is as follows: KAGVTQTPRYLIKTRGQQVTLSCSPISGHRSVSWYQQTPGQGLQFLFEYFSETQRNKGNFPGRFSGRQFSNSRSEMNVSTLELGDSALYLCASKRLTSDTQYFGPGTRLTVL.

The rearrangement uses TRBV2 and TRBJ1-5; 8 nucleotides match TRBD1. The V segment lost 4 bases and the J segment 5 bases; nucleotides outside the gene matches: 7. The CDR3 spans 15 residues. The V gene's germline CDR1 is SNHLY and CDR2 FYNNEI. Here the CDR3 DNA reads TGTGCCAGCAGTGCGGACAGGGAGGTGTATCAGCCCCAGCATTTT. Amino acid sequence: CASSADREVYQPQHF.

The V and J genes are TRBV6-5 and TRBJ2-4; the D is unclear. The CDR3 length is 16 residues. Trimming left V 1 base short and J 6 bases short, with 16 bases between. The germline CDR1 and CDR2 sequences are MNHEY and SVGAGI. For the CDR3, the DNA is TGTGCCAGCAGTTACTTACGCGAAGGTGCAGCAAACATTCAGTACTTC. This codes for CASSYLREGAANIQYF.

V gene TRBV15 combines with J gene TRBJ1-3; D not resolved. CDR1 is LNHNV, CDR2 YYDKDF, per germline (reference sequence). The CDR3 length is 13 residues. Trimming removed 1 base from V and 2 bases from J, with 3 bases in between. DNA of the CDR3: TGTGCCACCAGCAGAGTTACTGGAAACACCATATATTTT. It specifies CATSRVTGNTIYF.

About this clone: A read error may account for a junction end that differs from germline. V and J are TRBV19 and TRBJ2-2; 10 nucleotides agree with TRBD1. The germline V gene encodes CDR1 LNHDA and CDR2 SQIVND (reference sequence). The CDR3 is made up of 16 amino acids. The CDR3 sequence is CDSSTGQGVNTGELFF. CDR3 bases: TGTGACAGTAGTACTGGACAGGGGGTTAACACCGGGGAGCTGTTTTTT.

The chain employs TRBV6-5 and TRBJ1-1; no reliable D call. Germline V gene sequence: CDR1 MNHEY, CDR2 SVGAGI. This CDR3 is built from 13 residues. Trimming left V 6 bases short and J 1 base short, with 9 bases between. The CDR3 reads CASRATENTEAFF. In nucleotides, the CDR3 is TGTGCCAGCAGGGCGACCGAGAACACTGAAGCTTTCTTT.

The chain combines TRBV7-8 with TRBJ1-5; D call uncertain. V was pared by 0 bases and J by 5 bases, with 8 bases between. There are 14 residues in the CDR3. Germline values: CDR1 SGHVS, CDR2 FQNEAQ. CDR3 residues: CASSLAGRHQPQHF. DNA for the CDR3: TGTGCCAGCAGCTTAGCAGGCAGACATCAGCCCCAGCATTTT. Using reference TRBV7-8 and TRBJ1-5 for the parts outside the CDR3, the full variable domain is GAGVSQSPRYKVAKRGQDVALRCDPISGHVSLFWYQQALGQGPEFLTYFQNEAQLDKSGLPSDRFFAERPEGSVSTLKIQRTQQEDSAVYLCASSLAGRHQPQHFGDGTRLSIL.

The chain links TRBV27 to TRBJ2-7; a weak D match, TRBD1 (5 bases). The germline CDR1 and CDR2 sequences are MNHEY and SMNVEV (reference sequence). V was pared by 4 bases and J by 3 bases, with 10 bases between. This CDR3 contains 13 residues. DNA for the CDR3: TGTGCCAGCAGTTGGGGCCCGCGCTACGAGCAGTACTTC. Translated, it gives CASSWGPRYEQYF.

The chain employs TRBV2 and TRBJ1-4; 7 bases fit TRBD1. This CDR3 is built from 13 residues. From germline, CDR1 is SNHLY and CDR2 FYNNEI. The V segment lost 3 bases and the J segment 7 bases; nucleotides outside the gene matches: 2. CDR3 in amino acids: CASSDRGGEKLFF. CDR3 nucleotide sequence: TGTGCCAGCAGTGACAGGGGGGGTGAAAAACTGTTTTTT.

The V and J genes are TRBV11-2 and TRBJ1-2; D perhaps matches TRBD1 (5 bases). V was trimmed by 1 base and J by 10 bases, leaving 19 bases between them. The CDR3 length is 15 residues. Germline CDR1 and CDR2: SGHAT and FQNNGV. Here the CDR3 reads CASSLGYRDGTNYTF. The CDR3 region has the DNA TGTGCCAGCAGCTTAGGATACCGGGACGGGACGAACTACACCTTC.

The J gene is TRBJ2-7, the V gene TRBV18; D may be TRBD1 (6 bases). CDR1 is KGHSH, CDR2 LQKENI, per germline. Deletions cut 0 bases from V and 3 bases from J, with 9 bases between. This CDR3 has 14 amino acids. DNA for the CDR3: TGTGCCAGCTCACCACCGGGACACCTCTACGAGCAGTACTTC. This translates into CASSPPGHLYEQYF.

The chain employs TRBV28 and TRBJ1-2; 7 bases are a match to TRBD1. J gave up 6 bases and V 4 bases, and 5 bases lay outside the gene matches. The germline V gene encodes CDR1 MDHEN and CDR2 SYDVKM. This CDR3 has 13 amino acids. The CDR3, as DNA: TGTGCCAGCAGTTCCGGGACAGTCGATGGCTACACCTTC. Its translation is CASSSGTVDGYTF.

This clone is a singleton in its sample. The chain links TRBV11-2 to TRBJ2-7; 9 bases are shared with TRBD2. Germline V gene sequence: CDR1 SGHAT, CDR2 FQNNGV. After removal of 5 bases from V and 3 bases from J, the junction contained 11 bases not matched to a gene. CDR3 length: 16 amino acids. CDR3 sequence: CASSRGGAGGLYEQYF. CDR3 coding DNA: TGTGCCAGCAGCCGCGGGGGAGCGGGAGGACTCTACGAGCAGTACTTC.

This chain links TRBV27 with TRBJ1-5; D gene ambiguous. Germline V gives CDR1 MNHEY, CDR2 SMNVEV (reference sequence). The germline V and J ends were trimmed by 2 bases and 3 bases, with 8 bases remaining between them. The CDR3 sequence is 14 residues long. The CDR3 DNA reads as TGTGCCAGCAGTTTAGAGAGGAACAATCAGCCCCAGCATTTT. Its translation is CASSLERNNQPQHF.

V and J are TRBV7-9 and TRBJ1-2, with TRBD1 matching over 9 bases. CDR1 is SEHNR, CDR2 FQNEAQ, per germline (reference sequence). V trimming: 3 bases; J trimming: 8 bases; junction bases outside the gene matches: 4. The CDR3 extends over 13 amino acids. This CDR3 is CASSFGTGSGYTF. In nucleotides, the CDR3 is TGTGCCAGCAGCTTTGGGACAGGGTCGGGCTACACCTTC.

The chain is built from TRBV7-2 and TRBJ2-7; a weak D match, TRBD2 (6 bases). There are 14 residues in the CDR3. CDR1 SGHTA and CDR2 FQGNSA come from the germline V gene. The V gene lost 0 bases and the J gene lost 7 bases, with 13 bases spanning the gap. In DNA, the CDR3 is TGTGCCAGCAGCTTAGCGCGGGGCCCTGTAGAGCAGTACTTC. Translating gives CASSLARGPVEQYF.

CDR3 nucleotides: TGTGCCAGTAGTATTCGGAGGTCTGGAAACACCATATATTTT. Its translation: CASSIRRSGNTIYF. The chain has TRBV19 and TRBJ1-3; D gene unclear. CDR3 length equals 14 residues. V gave up 3 bases and J gave up 1 base, with 7 bases separating them. Germline-derived CDR1 and CDR2 are LNHDA and SQIVND (reference sequence).

The genes are TRBV5-1 and TRBJ2-3; D is unresolved. Looked up from germline, CDR1 is SGHRS and CDR2 is YFSETQ. The CDR3 covers 12 residues. V dropped 5 bases and J dropped 4 bases, with 8 bases sitting between them. The CDR3 spells CASRKSADTQYF. DNA of the CDR3: TGCGCCAGCAGGAAGAGTGCAGATACGCAGTATTTT. Supplemented by reference TRBV5-1 and TRBJ2-3, the full variable domain reads KAGVTQTPRYLIKTRGQQVTLSCSPISGHRSVSWYQQTPGQGLQFLFEYFSETQRNKGNFPGRFSGRQFSNSRSEMNVSTLELGDSALYLCASRKSADTQYFGPGTRLTVL.

The chain carries TRBV28 and TRBJ2-3; weak D call: TRBD2 (6 bases). The V gene's germline CDR1 is MDHEN and CDR2 SYDVKM. The ends were cut back, 7 bases at V and 1 base at J, with 24 bases in the middle. The CDR3 is made up of 18 amino acids. Here the CDR3 DNA reads TGTGCCAGCACCCACGGGCGGGGCAGGGCAGTTCGCACAGATACGCAGTATTTT. This translates into CASTHGRGRAVRTDTQYF.

J is TRBJ2-7 and V is TRBV6-1; the D gene is possibly TRBD2 (7 bases). V gave up 7 bases and J gave up 2 bases, with 18 bases separating them. Germline lookup yields CDR1 MNHNS and CDR2 SASEGT. CDR3 length: 15 residues. The CDR3 is CASTLRSGGPYEQYF. CDR3 sequence (DNA): TGTGCCAGCACCCTCCGGTCCGGGGGGCCCTACGAGCAGTACTTC.

The chain carries TRBV28 and TRBJ2-5; unclear D gene. The CDR3 spans 15 residues. Deletions cut 3 bases from V and 5 bases from J, with 16 bases between. Germline lookup yields CDR1 MDHEN and CDR2 SYDVKM. DNA for the CDR3: TGTGCCAGCAGTTTTGCCTTACTATCCGAGGAGACCCAGTACTTC. This gives the protein CASSFALLSEETQYF.

The rearrangement links TRBV28 to TRBJ2-7; 8 nucleotides agree with TRBD2. V gave up 2 bases and J gave up 3 bases; unmatched junction bases: 15. The CDR3 extends over 18 amino acids. The germline V gene encodes CDR1 MDHEN and CDR2 SYDVKM. This chain's CDR3 is CASSLAFGGAGEGYEQYF. The CDR3 DNA reads TGTGCCAGCAGTTTAGCCTTTGGGGGAGCGGGAGAAGGCTACGAGCAGTACTTC. Variable domain in full (rest from reference TRBV28 and TRBJ2-7): DVKVTQSSRYLVKRTGEKVFLECVQDMDHENMFWYRQDPGLGLRLIYFSYDVKMKEKGDIPEGYSVSREKKERFSLILESASTNQTSMYLCASSLAFGGAGEGYEQYFGPGTRLTVT.

The rearrangement links TRBV7-8 to TRBJ2-7; tentatively, D is TRBD2 (6 bases). Germline V gives CDR1 SGHVS, CDR2 FQNEAQ. This CDR3 has 14 residues. V lost 0 bases and J lost 0, with 6 bases in between. DNA for the CDR3: TGTGCCAGCAGCTTAGCGGGAGGCTCCTACGAGCAGTACTTC. Protein: CASSLAGGSYEQYF.

This clone was seen just once. The genes are TRBV7-9 and TRBJ2-5, with 8 bases lining up with TRBD2. Per germline, CDR1 SEHNR and CDR2 FQNEAQ (reference sequence). The ends lost 5 bases at V and 7 bases at J; junction bases unmatched: 15. The CDR3 is made up of 16 amino acids. CDR3 DNA: TGTGCCAGCAGCCGCGGACTAGCTGGCTCTTCGGGGACCCAGTACTTC. Protein: CASSRGLAGSSGTQYF.

The chain's CDR3 is CASKGQGTDTQYF. DNA for the CDR3: TGCGCCAGCAAAGGACAGGGGACGGATACGCAGTATTTT. The chain links TRBV5-1 to TRBJ2-3, with 9 bases aligning to TRBD1. The CDR3 has 13 residues. Trimming cost V 6 bases and J 6 bases; bases outside gene matches: 5. Germline V lookup: CDR1 SGHRS, CDR2 YFSETQ.